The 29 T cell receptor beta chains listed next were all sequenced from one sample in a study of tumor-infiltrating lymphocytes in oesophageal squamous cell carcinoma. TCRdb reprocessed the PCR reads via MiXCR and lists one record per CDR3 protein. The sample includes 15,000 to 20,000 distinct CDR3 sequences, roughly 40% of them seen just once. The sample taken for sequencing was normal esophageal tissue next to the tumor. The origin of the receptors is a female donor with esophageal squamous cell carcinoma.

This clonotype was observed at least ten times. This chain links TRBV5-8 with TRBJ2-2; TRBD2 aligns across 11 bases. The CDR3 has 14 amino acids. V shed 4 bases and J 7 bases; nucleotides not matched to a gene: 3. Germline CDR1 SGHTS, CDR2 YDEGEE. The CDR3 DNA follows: TGTGCCAGCAGCAAGGGACTAGCGGTCGGGGAGCTGTTTTTT. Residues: CASSKGLAVGELFF.

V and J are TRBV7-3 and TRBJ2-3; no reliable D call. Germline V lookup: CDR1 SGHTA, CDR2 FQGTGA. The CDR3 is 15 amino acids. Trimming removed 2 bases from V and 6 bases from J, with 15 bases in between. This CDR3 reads CASSLQGQSMDTQYF. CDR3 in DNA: TGTGCCAGCAGCTTACAAGGCCAGTCGATGGATACGCAGTATTTT.

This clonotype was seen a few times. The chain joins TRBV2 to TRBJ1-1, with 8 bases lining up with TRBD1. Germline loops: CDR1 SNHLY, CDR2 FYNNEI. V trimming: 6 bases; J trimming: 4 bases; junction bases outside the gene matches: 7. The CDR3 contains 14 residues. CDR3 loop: CASSATGVATEAFF. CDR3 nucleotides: TGTGCCAGCAGCGCGACAGGGGTAGCCACTGAAGCTTTCTTT.

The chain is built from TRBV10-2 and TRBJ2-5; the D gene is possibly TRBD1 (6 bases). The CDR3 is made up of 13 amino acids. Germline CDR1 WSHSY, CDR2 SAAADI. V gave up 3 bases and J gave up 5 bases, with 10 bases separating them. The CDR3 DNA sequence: TGCGCCAGCAGTGACAGGGGCCGGGAGACCCAGTACTTC. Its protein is CASSDRGRETQYF.

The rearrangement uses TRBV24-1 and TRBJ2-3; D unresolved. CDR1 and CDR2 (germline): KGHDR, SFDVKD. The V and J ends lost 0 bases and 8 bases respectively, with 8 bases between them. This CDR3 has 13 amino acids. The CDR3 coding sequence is TGTGCCACCAGTGATTTGGCCTACGGTACGCAGTATTTT. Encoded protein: CATSDLAYGTQYF.

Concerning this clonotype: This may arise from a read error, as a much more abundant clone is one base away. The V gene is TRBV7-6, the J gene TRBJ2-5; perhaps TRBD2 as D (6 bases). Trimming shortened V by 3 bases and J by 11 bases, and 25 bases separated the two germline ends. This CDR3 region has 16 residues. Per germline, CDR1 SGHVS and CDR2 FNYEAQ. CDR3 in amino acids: CASSFLTGDSYNEQYF. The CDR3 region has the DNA TGTGCCAGCAGCTTTTTAACGGGAGACTCCTACAATGAGCAGTACTTC.

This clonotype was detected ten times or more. CDR3: CASSLVLSYEQYF. In nucleotides, the CDR3 is TGTGCCAGCAGCTTAGTTCTAAGCTACGAGCAGTACTTC. The gene calls are TRBV7-6 and TRBJ2-5, with D uncertain. The J call could be wrong; TRBJ2-7 is a better fit for the DNA end. This CDR3 is 13 amino acids long. The V gene's germline CDR1 is SGHVS and CDR2 FNYEAQ.

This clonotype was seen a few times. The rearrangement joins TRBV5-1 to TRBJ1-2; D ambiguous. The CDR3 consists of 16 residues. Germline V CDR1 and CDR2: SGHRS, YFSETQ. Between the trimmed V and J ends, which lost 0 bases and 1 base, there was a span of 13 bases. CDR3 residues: CASSLAGRTSNYGYTF. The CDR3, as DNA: TGCGCCAGCAGCTTGGCTGGACGGACTAGTAACTATGGCTACACCTTC. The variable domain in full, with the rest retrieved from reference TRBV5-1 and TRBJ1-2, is KAGVTQTPRYLIKTRGQQVTLSCSPISGHRSVSWYQQTPGQGLQFLFEYFSETQRNKGNFPGRFSGRQFSNSRSEMNVSTLELGDSALYLCASSLAGRTSNYGYTFGSGTRLTVV.

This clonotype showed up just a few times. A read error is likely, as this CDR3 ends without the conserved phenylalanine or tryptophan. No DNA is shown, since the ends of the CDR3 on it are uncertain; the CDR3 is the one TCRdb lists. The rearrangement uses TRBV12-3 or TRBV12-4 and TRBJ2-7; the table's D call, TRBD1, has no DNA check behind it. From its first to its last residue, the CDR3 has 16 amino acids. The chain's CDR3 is CASRKGQGWHGYTFGS.

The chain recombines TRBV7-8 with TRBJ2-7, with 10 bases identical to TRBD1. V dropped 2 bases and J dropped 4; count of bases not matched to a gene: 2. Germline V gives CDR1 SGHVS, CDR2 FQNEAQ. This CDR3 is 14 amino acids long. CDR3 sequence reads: CASSLRQGAYEQYF. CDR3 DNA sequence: TGTGCCAGCAGCTTACGACAGGGGGCATACGAGCAGTACTTC.

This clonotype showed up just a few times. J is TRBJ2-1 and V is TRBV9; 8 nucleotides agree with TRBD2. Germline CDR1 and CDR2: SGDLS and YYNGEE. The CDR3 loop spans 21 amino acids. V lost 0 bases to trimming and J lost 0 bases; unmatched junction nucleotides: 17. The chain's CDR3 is CASSVDLGRGTSDSSYNEQFF. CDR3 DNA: TGTGCCAGCAGCGTAGATTTGGGGAGGGGGACTAGTGACAGCTCCTACAATGAGCAGTTCTTC.

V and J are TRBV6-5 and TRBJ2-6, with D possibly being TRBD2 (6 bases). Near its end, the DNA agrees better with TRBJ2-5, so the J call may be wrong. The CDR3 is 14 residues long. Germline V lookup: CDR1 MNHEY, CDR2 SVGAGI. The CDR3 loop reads CASSYNFRGETQYF. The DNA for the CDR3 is TGTGCCAGCAGTTACAACTTTCGGGGGGAGACCCAGTACTTC.

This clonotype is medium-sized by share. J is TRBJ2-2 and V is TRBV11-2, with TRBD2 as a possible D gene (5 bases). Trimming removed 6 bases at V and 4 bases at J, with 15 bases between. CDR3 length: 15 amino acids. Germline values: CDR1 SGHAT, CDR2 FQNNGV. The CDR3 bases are TGTGCCAGCAGGAACGGGGAATCGACCACCGGGGAGCTGTTTTTT. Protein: CASRNGESTTGELFF.

The CDR3 region has the DNA TGTGCCAGCAGTTTATTTGCTAGCGGGACGGTGGTGACCCAGTACTTC. Translating gives CASSLFASGTVVTQYF. The chain employs TRBV28 and TRBJ2-5; 9 bases map to TRBD2. The trim removed 1 base at V and 7 bases at J, leaving 10 bases unmatched. CDR1 and CDR2 from the germline V gene are MDHEN and SYDVKM. There are 16 residues in the CDR3.

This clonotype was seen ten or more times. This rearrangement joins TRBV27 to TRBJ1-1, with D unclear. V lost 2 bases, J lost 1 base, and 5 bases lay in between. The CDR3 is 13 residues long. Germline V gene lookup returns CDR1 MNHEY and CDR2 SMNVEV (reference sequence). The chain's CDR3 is CASSLVENTEAFF. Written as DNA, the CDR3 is TGTGCCAGCAGTTTAGTGGAGAACACTGAAGCTTTCTTT.

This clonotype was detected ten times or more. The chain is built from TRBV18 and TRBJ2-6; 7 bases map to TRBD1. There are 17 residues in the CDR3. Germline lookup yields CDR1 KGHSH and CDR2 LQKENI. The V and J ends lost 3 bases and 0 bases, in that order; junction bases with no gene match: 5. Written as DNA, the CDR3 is TGTGCCAGCTCACCGGACAGGTTGAGCTCTGGGGCCAACGTCCTGACTTTC. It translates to CASSPDRLSSGANVLTF. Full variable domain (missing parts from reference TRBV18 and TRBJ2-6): NAGVMQNPRHLVRRRGQEARLRCSPMKGHSHVYWYRQLPEEGLKFMVYLQKENIIDESGMPKERFSAEFPKEGPSILRIQQVVRGDSAAYFCASSPDRLSSGANVLTFGAGSRLTVL.

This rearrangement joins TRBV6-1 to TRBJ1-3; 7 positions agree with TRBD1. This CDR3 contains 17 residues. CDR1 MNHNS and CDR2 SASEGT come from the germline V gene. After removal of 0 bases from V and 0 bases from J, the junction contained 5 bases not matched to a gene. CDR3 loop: CASSEAGQESSGNTIYF. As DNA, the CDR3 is TGTGCCAGCAGTGAAGCCGGACAGGAAAGCTCTGGAAACACCATATATTTT.

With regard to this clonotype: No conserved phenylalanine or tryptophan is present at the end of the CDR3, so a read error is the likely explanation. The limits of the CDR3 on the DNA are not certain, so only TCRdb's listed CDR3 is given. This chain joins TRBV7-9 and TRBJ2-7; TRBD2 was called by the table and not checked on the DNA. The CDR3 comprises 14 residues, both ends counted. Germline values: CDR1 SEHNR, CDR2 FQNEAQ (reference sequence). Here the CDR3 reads CASSQGGPRGSSSS.

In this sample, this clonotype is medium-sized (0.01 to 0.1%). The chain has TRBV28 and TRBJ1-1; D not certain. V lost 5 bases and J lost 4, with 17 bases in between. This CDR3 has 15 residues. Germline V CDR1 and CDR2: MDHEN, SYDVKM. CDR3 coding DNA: TGTGCCAGCAGTGGTTCAGGCCCAGTTATCACTGAAGCTTTCTTT. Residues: CASSGSGPVITEAFF.

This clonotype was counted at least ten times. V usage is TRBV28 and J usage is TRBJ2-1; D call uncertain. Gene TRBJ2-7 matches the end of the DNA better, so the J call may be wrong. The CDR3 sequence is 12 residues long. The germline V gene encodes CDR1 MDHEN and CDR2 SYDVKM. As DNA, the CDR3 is TGTGCCAGCAGTTTATACCTATACGAGCAGTACTTC. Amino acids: CASSLYLYEQYF.

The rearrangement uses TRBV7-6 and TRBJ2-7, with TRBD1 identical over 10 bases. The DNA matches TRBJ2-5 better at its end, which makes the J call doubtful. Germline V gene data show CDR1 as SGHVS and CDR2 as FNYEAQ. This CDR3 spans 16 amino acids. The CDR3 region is CASSLAGTGAGETQYF. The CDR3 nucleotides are TGTGCCAGCAGCCTTGCCGGGACAGGGGCCGGGGAGACCCAGTACTTC.

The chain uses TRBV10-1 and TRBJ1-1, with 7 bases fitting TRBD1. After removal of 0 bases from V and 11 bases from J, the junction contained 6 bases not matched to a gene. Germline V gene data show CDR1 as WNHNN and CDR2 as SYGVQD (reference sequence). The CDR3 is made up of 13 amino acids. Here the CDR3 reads CASSESATGWAFF. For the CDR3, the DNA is TGCGCCAGCAGTGAGTCAGCGACAGGGTGGGCTTTCTTT.

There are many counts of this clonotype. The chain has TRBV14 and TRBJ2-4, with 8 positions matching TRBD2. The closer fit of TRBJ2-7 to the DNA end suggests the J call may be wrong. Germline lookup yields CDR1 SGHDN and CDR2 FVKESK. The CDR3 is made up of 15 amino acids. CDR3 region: CASSQGGGRAHEQYF. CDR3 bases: TGTGCCAGCAGCCAAGGCGGGGGGCGGGCGCACGAGCAGTACTTC.

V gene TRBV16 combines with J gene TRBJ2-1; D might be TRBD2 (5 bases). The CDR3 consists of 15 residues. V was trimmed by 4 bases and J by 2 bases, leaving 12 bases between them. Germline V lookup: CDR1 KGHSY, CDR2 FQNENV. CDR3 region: CASSPNSGTYNEQFF. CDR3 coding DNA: TGTGCCAGCAGCCCGAACAGCGGAACCTACAATGAGCAGTTCTTC.

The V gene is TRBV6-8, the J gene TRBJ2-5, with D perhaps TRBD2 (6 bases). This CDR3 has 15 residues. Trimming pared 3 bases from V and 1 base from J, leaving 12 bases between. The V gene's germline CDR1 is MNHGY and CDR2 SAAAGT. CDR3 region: CASSYQGGIQETQYF. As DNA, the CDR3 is TGTGCCAGCAGTTATCAGGGCGGGATCCAAGAGACCCAGTACTTC.

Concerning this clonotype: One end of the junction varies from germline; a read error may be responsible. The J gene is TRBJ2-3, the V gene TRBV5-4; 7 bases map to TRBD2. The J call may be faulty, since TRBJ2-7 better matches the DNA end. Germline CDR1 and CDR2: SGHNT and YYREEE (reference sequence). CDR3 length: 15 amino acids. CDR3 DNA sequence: TGCGCCAGCAGCTTGGACGGGACTAATCCCTACGAGCAGTACTTC. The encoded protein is CASSLDGTNPYEQYF.

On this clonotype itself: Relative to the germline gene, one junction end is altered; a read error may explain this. The CDR3 reads CASSLEVGLAYNEQFF. The CDR3 DNA reads TGTGCTAGCAGCTTAGAAGTGGGACTAGCGTACAATGAGCAGTTCTTC. The V gene is TRBV7-7, the J gene TRBJ2-1, with 10 positions matching TRBD2. Per the germline V gene, CDR1 is SSHAT and CDR2 is FNYEAQ (reference sequence). The CDR3 length is 16 residues.

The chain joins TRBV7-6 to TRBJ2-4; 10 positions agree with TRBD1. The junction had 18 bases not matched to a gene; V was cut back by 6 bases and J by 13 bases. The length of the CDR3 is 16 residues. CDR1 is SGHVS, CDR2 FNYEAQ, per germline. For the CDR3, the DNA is TGTGCCAGCAGTAGCGGACAGGGGGTGATCACAGATACGCAGTACTTC. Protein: CASSSGQGVITDTQYF.

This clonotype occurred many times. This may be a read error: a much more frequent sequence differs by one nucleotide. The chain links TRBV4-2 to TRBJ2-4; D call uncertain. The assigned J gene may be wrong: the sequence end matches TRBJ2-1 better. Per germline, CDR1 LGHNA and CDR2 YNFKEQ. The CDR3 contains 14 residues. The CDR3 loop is CASSQDARQETQFF. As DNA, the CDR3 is TGTGCCAGCAGCCAAGATGCGAGACAAGAGACCCAGTTCTTC.